The T cell receptor beta chain under discussion was sequenced for a study of technical replicates of blood from a handful of donors. Libraries were prepared by immunoSEQ multiplex PCR; TCRdb keeps only in-frame clonotypes and omits some of them. The sample has around 70,000 clones, approximately 94% seen once. The CDR3 extends over 15 amino acids. Per germline, CDR1 MNHEY and CDR2 SVGAGI. The V segment lost 2 bases and the J segment 4 bases; nucleotides outside the gene matches: 4. The chain carries TRBV6-5 and TRBJ2-7; 11 bases fit TRBD2. Material: T cells isolated from PBMCs. The receptor comes from a human donor in good health. The CDR3, as DNA: TGTGCCAGCAGTTACGTAGCGGGAGGGATTTACGAGCAGTACTTC. It encodes CASSYVAGGIYEQYF.